This is a list of T cell receptor beta chains from one sample in a study of T cells after yellow fever vaccination. TCRdb re-derived calls from the 5' RACE reads in MiXCR, one entry per CDR3 protein. The sample has about 140,000 distinct CDR3 sequences; 6.5% to 8.5% are singletons. This material consisted of CD4+ T cells sorted from PBMCs, taken 5 days after the yellow fever booster vaccination. The receptors originated from a man younger than 40 who received the YFV17D yellow fever vaccine. Both conserved end residues are part of each CDR3. Each record gives: V gene, D gene, J gene, clone size, CDR3 DNA, CDR3 protein. The D gene is left open where the match is weak. Clone size appears in some rows only: once, few, many, or a class for an expanded clone.

v_gene: TRBV20-1
d_gene: TRBD2
j_gene: TRBJ2-6
abundance: many
CDR3nt: TGCAGTGCTAGAGCGCCAGCGGGAGTCCCCGGGGCCAACGTCCTGACTTTC
CDR3aa: CSARAPAGVPGANVLTF

v_gene: TRBV28
d_gene: TRBD1
j_gene: TRBJ2-2
abundance: few
CDR3nt: TGTGCCAGCAGCCGGGACAGGCGGGAGGAGCTGTTTTTT
CDR3aa: CASSRDRREELFF

v_gene: TRBV29-1
d_gene: TRBD2
j_gene: TRBJ2-1
abundance: many
CDR3nt: TGCAGCCTCAGAGGTGGCGGGAGCCACAATGAGCAGTTCTTC
CDR3aa: CSLRGGGSHNEQFF

v_gene: TRBV30
d_gene: .
j_gene: TRBJ2-3
abundance: .
CDR3nt: TGTGCCTGGACCCGCCTAGATACGCAGTATTTT
CDR3aa: CAWTRLDTQYF

v_gene: TRBV20-1
d_gene: .
j_gene: TRBJ2-1
abundance: .
CDR3nt: TGCAGTGCCGAGGGCAGGGCCTCCTACAATGAGCAGTTCTTC
CDR3aa: CSAEGRASYNEQFF

v_gene: TRBV19
d_gene: TRBD1
j_gene: TRBJ2-7
abundance: few
CDR3nt: TGTGCCAGTAGTGACAGGGGCAAGTACGAGCAGTACTTC
CDR3aa: CASSDRGKYEQYF

v_gene: TRBV7-9
d_gene: TRBD1
j_gene: TRBJ2-3
abundance: many
CDR3nt: TGTGCCAGCAGCTCCACAGGGGGAATTATAGATACGCAGTATTTT
CDR3aa: CASSSTGGIIDTQYF

v_gene: TRBV7-9
d_gene: .
j_gene: TRBJ2-1
abundance: many
CDR3nt: TGTGCCAGCAGCTTACGGCCAGATTCCTACAATGAGCAGTTCTTC
CDR3aa: CASSLRPDSYNEQFF

v_gene: TRBV7-6
d_gene: .
j_gene: TRBJ2-3
abundance: many
CDR3nt: TGTGCCAGCAGCCCGCGGGTTTTCACAGATACGCAGTATTTT
CDR3aa: CASSPRVFTDTQYF

v_gene: TRBV19
d_gene: TRBD2
j_gene: TRBJ2-7
abundance: many
CDR3nt: TGTGCCAGTAGTATGGGACTAGCGGGAGATCGGTACGAGCAGTACTTC
CDR3aa: CASSMGLAGDRYEQYF

v_gene: TRBV7-8
d_gene: TRBD2
j_gene: TRBJ2-1
abundance: many
CDR3nt: TGTGCCAGCAGCTCCCGCGACCGACTAGCGGGAGGTATATATGAGCAGTTCTTC
CDR3aa: CASSSRDRLAGGIYEQFF

v_gene: TRBV20-1
d_gene: .
j_gene: TRBJ2-3
abundance: few
CDR3nt: TGCTGTGCTAGAGATCGGAGAGGGCTGGGAACAGATACGCAGTATTTT
CDR3aa: CCARDRRGLGTDTQYF

v_gene: TRBV9
d_gene: .
j_gene: TRBJ2-1
abundance: .
CDR3nt: TGTGCCAGCAGCGGAGGACTGAACTACAATGAGCAGTTCTTC
CDR3aa: CASSGGLNYNEQFF

v_gene: TRBV2
d_gene: TRBD2
j_gene: TRBJ2-1
abundance: many
CDR3nt: TGTGCCAGTTTACGGGACTACCCCAATGAGCAGTTCTTC
CDR3aa: CASLRDYPNEQFF

v_gene: TRBV7-2
d_gene: .
j_gene: TRBJ2-5
abundance: many
CDR3nt: TGTGCCAGCAGCTTGGGGCAGCTCGAGACCCAGTACTTC
CDR3aa: CASSLGQLETQYF

v_gene: TRBV6-5
d_gene: .
j_gene: TRBJ1-5
abundance: many
CDR3nt: TGTGCCAGCAGAAACAACCAGCCCCAGCATTTT
CDR3aa: CASRNNQPQHF